Listed below are T cell receptor beta chains from one sample, sequenced in a study of a mutant IDH1 vaccine in newly diagnosed glioma. Clones were sequenced by immunoSEQ multiplex PCR, and TCRdb holds only the in-frame ones, with some missing. Of around 53,000 clones in the sample, more than 65% were seen once. No antigens are known for them. The specimen was PBMCs, collected from a glioma patient whose treatment included an IDH1 peptide vaccine. These receptors were taken from a man in his forties with glioma. CDR3s include the opening cysteine and the closing phenylalanine or tryptophan. The order of the fields is J gene, V gene, D gene, clone size, CDR3 length, CDR3 protein, CDR3 DNA. The D gene is left open where the match is weak. Clone size is not always given. Where it is, it says once, few, many or a class for expanded clones.

>TRBJ2-1|TRBV7-9|TRBD2|NA|15
CASSLVGGGLNEQFF
TGTGCCAGCAGCTTAGTTGGCGGGGGGTTGAATGAGCAGTTCTTC
>TRBJ1-1|TRBV19|TRBD1|NA|17
CASSPQGIQILNTEAFF
TGTGCCAGTAGTCCACAGGGGATCCAAATCTTGAACACTGAAGCTTTCTTT
>TRBJ2-7|TRBV6-6|NA|NA|16
CASSYVTGLPAYEQYF
TGTGCCAGCAGTTACGTCACAGGCTTACCTGCCTACGAGCAGTACTTC
>TRBJ2-6|TRBV4-1|NA|NA|19
CASSQDIGTWSTGANVLTF
TGCGCCAGCAGCCAAGACATCGGGACATGGTCGACTGGGGCCAACGTCCTGACTTTC
>TRBJ2-3|TRBV7-2|NA|NA|12
CASSSYVDTQYF
TGTGCCAGCAGCTCATACGTTGATACGCAGTATTTT
>TRBJ2-1|TRBV27|NA|NA|14
CASKIPGPYNEQFF
TGTGCCAGCAAAATTCCGGGACCCTACAATGAGCAGTTCTTC
>TRBJ1-2|TRBV19|NA|NA|15
CASSIETGVGYGYTF
TGTGCCAGTAGTATAGAGACAGGAGTGGGCTATGGCTACACCTTC
>TRBJ1-1|TRBV10-3|TRBD1|NA|13
CAISQGDNTEAFF
TGTGCCATCAGTCAGGGGGACAACACTGAAGCTTTCTTT
>TRBJ1-4|TRBV6-5|TRBD1|NA|15
CASSKDRATNEKLFF
TGTGCCAGCAGTAAGGACAGGGCAACTAATGAAAAACTGTTTTTT
>TRBJ1-6|TRBV4-1|NA|NA|13
CASSPTRDSPLHF
TGCGCCAGCAGCCCAACCCGTGATTCACCCCTCCACTTT
>TRBJ2-7|TRBV20-1|NA|NA|11
CSASRGDEQYF
TGCAGTGCTAGCCGGGGAGACGAGCAGTACTTC
>TRBJ1-3|TRBV5-1|TRBD1|NA|16
CASSLGTGLIGNTIYF
TGCGCCAGCAGCTTGGGGACAGGGTTAATCGGAAACACCATATATTTT
>TRBJ1-2|TRBV5-1|TRBD1|NA|14
CASSGTVENYGYTF
TGCGCCAGCAGCGGGACAGTGGAGAACTATGGCTACACCTTC
>TRBJ2-3|TRBV6-6|NA|NA|14
CASSWGGPPDTQYF
TGTGCCAGCAGTTGGGGGGGGCCGCCGGATACGCAGTATTTT
>TRBJ1-6|TRBV14|TRBD1|NA|16
CASSQGPTGLGSPLHF
TGTGCCAGCAGCCAGGGTCCGACAGGGCTTGGTTCACCCCTCCACTTT
>TRBJ1-5|TRBV2|NA|once|15
CASSEALGSGQPQHF
TGTGCCAGCAGTGAAGCTTTGGGGTCCGGTCAGCCCCAGCATTTT
>TRBJ1-3|TRBV14|NA|NA|14
CASSQYVSGNTIYF
TGTGCCAGCAGCCAATACGTTTCGGGAAACACCATATATTTT
>TRBJ1-3|TRBV15|NA|few|15
CATTSGVAGGNTIYF
TGTGCCACCACCTCAGGCGTGGCAGGTGGAAACACCATATATTTT
>TRBJ1-3|TRBV9|NA|NA|17
CASSVGPQGGSGNTIYF
TGTGCCAGCAGCGTAGGTCCCCAAGGGGGGTCCGGAAACACCATATATTTT
>TRBJ1-3|TRBV6-5|TRBD1|NA|15
CASSPDRGSGNTIYF
TGTGCCAGCAGTCCAGACAGGGGGTCCGGAAACACCATATATTTT
>TRBJ2-7|TRBV2|NA|NA|13
CASTPPRGYEQYF
TGTGCCAGCACCCCCCCGAGGGGGTACGAGCAGTACTTC
>TRBJ2-3|TRBV7-9|NA|few|12
CASRDGSDTQYF
TGTGCCAGCAGAGACGGCAGCGATACGCAGTATTTT
>TRBJ1-6|TRBV2|NA|NA|14
CASWGITYNSPLHF
TGTGCCAGCTGGGGTATCACCTATAATTCACCCCTCCACTTT
>TRBJ1-3|TRBV5-1|NA|NA|15
CASSFKGDSGNTIYF
TGCGCCAGCAGCTTTAAGGGTGACTCTGGAAACACCATATATTTT
>TRBJ1-4|TRBV7-8|TRBD1|NA|16
CASSFTRGRGREKLFF
TGTGCCAGCAGCTTTACTAGGGGGCGCGGAAGGGAAAAACTGTTTTTT
>TRBJ1-2|TRBV18|TRBD1|NA|15
CASSPGRDRDYGYTF
TGTGCCAGCTCACCAGGCCGGGACAGAGACTATGGCTACACCTTC
>TRBJ2-5|TRBV19|NA|few|12
CASSIQGETQYF
TGTGCCAGTAGTATTCAGGGGGAGACCCAGTACTTC
>TRBJ1-2|TRBV7-9|NA|NA|14
CASSLVRDYYGYTF
TGTGCCAGCAGCTTAGTGAGGGATTACTATGGCTACACCTTC
>TRBJ1-3|TRBV13|NA|NA|13
CASSLGQGNTIYF
TGTGCCAGCAGCCTCGGACAGGGAAACACCATATATTTT
>TRBJ1-1|TRBV5-1|TRBD1|NA|14
CASSTGQVNTEAFF
TGCGCCAGCAGCACGGGACAGGTTAACACTGAAGCTTTCTTT
>TRBJ1-4|TRBV5-6|TRBD1|NA|15
CASSLLGTGGEKLFF
TGTGCCAGCAGCTTGCTCGGGACAGGGGGTGAAAAACTGTTTTTT
>TRBJ2-5|TRBV5-1|NA|NA|15
CASSLEGGRGETQYF
TGCGCCAGCAGCTTGGAGGGGGGGCGAGGAGAGACCCAGTACTTC
>TRBJ1-1|TRBV30|NA|NA|13
CAWSQRHNTEAFF
TGTGCCTGGAGCCAGAGACACAACACTGAAGCTTTCTTT
>TRBJ2-1|TRBV10-3|NA|NA|11
CAIRQDNEQFF
TGTGCCATTCGGCAGGACAATGAGCAGTTCTTC
>TRBJ1-1|TRBV6-1|NA|NA|13
CASTVGGSTEAFF
TGTGCCAGCACCGTGGGTGGGAGCACTGAAGCTTTCTTT
>TRBJ1-5|TRBV10-2|NA|NA|12
CASSEPGQPQHF
TGCGCCAGCAGTGAGCCGGGTCAGCCCCAGCATTTT
>TRBJ1-2|TRBV5-1|NA|NA|15
CASSQQPPLNGGYTF
TGCGCCAGCAGCCAACAACCTCCCTTAAATGGGGGCTACACCTTC
>TRBJ2-2|TRBV19|TRBD1|NA|15
CASSKTGGWTGELFF
TGTGCCAGTAGTAAAACAGGGGGCTGGACCGGGGAGCTGTTTTTT
>TRBJ2-7|TRBV5-1|TRBD1|NA|14
CASSLEGQGREQYF
TGCGCCAGCAGCTTGGAGGGACAGGGGAGAGAGCAGTACTTC
>TRBJ2-3|TRBV5-1|NA|NA|13
CASSLAGAETQYF
TGCGCCAGCAGCTTGGCAGGGGCGGAAACGCAGTATTTT
>TRBJ2-6|TRBV4-1|TRBD2|NA|21
CASSQGIVGQRGGRGANVLTF
TGCGCCAGCAGCCAGGGAATTGTCGGACAGCGGGGGGGCCGTGGGGCCAACGTCCTGACTTTC
>TRBJ1-2|TRBV5-1|NA|few|16
CASSLGTPGTNYGYTF
TGCGCCAGCAGCTTGGGAACCCCCGGGACTAACTATGGCTACACCTTC
>TRBJ2-5|TRBV11-2|TRBD2|NA|13
CASSSGGEETQYF
TGTGCCAGCTCCAGCGGGGGGGAAGAGACCCAGTACTTC
>TRBJ2-1|TRBV4-2|TRBD1|few|15
CASSPRTGGDNEQFF
TGTGCCAGCAGCCCGAGGACAGGGGGGGACAATGAGCAGTTCTTC
>TRBJ2-5|TRBV5-6|NA|NA|14
CASSLAGARETQYF
TGTGCCAGCAGCTTGGCGGGGGCTCGAGAGACCCAGTACTTC
>TRBJ1-5|TRBV5-8|NA|NA|11
CASSSGQPQHF
TGTGCCAGCAGCTCAGGTCAGCCCCAGCATTTT
>TRBJ1-2|TRBV6-6|NA|NA|14
CAHNPRRDNYGYTF
TGTGCCCACAATCCCCGACGGGATAACTATGGCTACACCTTC
>TRBJ1-6|TRBV5-1|TRBD1|NA|15
CASSGGQGANSPLHF
TGCGCCAGCAGCGGGGGACAGGGGGCCAATTCACCCCTCCACTTT
>TRBJ1-5|TRBV2|NA|NA|17
CASSEVGDWYSNQPQHF
TGTGCCAGCAGTGAAGTGGGAGATTGGTATAGCAATCAGCCCCAGCATTTT
>TRBJ2-2|TRBV5-1|TRBD2|few|16
CASSPGLAGGFGELFF
TGCGCCAGCAGCCCTGGACTAGCGGGGGGTTTCGGGGAGCTGTTTTTT
>TRBJ2-7|TRBV9|TRBD1|NA|16
CASSVTGTGARYEQYF
TGTGCCAGCAGCGTAACCGGGACAGGGGCCCGCTACGAGCAGTACTTC